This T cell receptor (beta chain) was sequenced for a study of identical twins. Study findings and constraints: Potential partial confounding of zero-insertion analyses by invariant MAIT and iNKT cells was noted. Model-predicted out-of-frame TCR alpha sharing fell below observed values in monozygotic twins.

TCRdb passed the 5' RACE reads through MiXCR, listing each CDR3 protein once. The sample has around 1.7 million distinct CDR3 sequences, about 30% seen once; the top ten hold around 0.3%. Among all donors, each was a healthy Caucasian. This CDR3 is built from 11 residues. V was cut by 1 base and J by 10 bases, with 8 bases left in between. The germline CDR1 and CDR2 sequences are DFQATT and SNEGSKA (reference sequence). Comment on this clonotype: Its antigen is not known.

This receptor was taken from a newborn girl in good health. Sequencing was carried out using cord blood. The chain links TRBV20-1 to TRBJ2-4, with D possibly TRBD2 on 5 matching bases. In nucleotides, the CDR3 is TGCAGTGCTAGAGGGCCGGGAATTCAGTACTTC. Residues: CSARGPGIQYF.